Each of the 8 T cell receptor beta chains below was sequenced from the same sample in a study of T cells in women clearing cervical HPV infection. Generated by immunoSEQ multiplex PCR, the TCRdb table keeps only in-frame clones and is missing some. This repertoire includes 20,000 to 25,000 clones. What was sequenced was blood buffy coat. The receptors stem from a woman between 18 and 69 years old with a cervical HPV16 infection that either progressed to CIN3+ or cleared (not recorded which).

Worth noting for this clone: The observed sequence ends 3 residues before the CDR3 terminus, with the missing tail filled in from the germline J gene. The chain is built from TRBV5-6 and TRBJ1-2; a possible D gene is TRBD1 (6 bases). V lost 1 base to trimming and J lost 3 bases, with 10 bases between them. The CDR3 extends over 14 amino acids. Germline V CDR1 and CDR2: SGHDT, YYEEEE. CDR3 residues: CASSLRDMDYGYTF. The CDR3 bases that were read are TGTGCCAGCAGCTTGCGGGACATGGACTATGGC.

Points on this clone: The read ends 3 residues early relative to the CDR3; the germline J gene fills the gap. The chain joins TRBV19 to TRBJ2-4; the match to TRBD1 covers 8 bases. The CDR3 has 15 residues. Germline CDR1 LNHDA, CDR2 SQIVND (reference sequence). CDR3 DNA (partial): TGTGCCAGCAGTCAGGGGGCTCTGGACAATCAGCCT. It translates to CASSQGALDNQP. The complete CDR3 protein is CASSQGALDNQPQYF.

Details on this clone: The sequenced fragment ends 3 residues before the CDR3 boundary, so the rest is inferred from the germline J gene. The chain couples TRBV7-6 to TRBJ1-5, with TRBD1 matching over 11 bases. Germline V lookup: CDR1 SGHVS, CDR2 FNYEAQ. V shed 4 bases, J shed 7 bases, and the junction held 9 bases outside the gene matches. The CDR3 is 16 residues long. Here the CDR3 reads CASSSGQGDYWQPQHF. CDR3 DNA, as far as it was read: TGTGCCAGCAGCTCGGGACAGGGGGACTATTGGCAGCCC.

In regard to this clone: Read data end 3 residues before the CDR3 end; the end is taken from the germline J gene. The chain employs TRBV19 and TRBJ2-7; weak D call: TRBD1 (5 bases). CDR3 size: 14 residues. The ends were cut back, 5 bases at V and 2 bases at J, with 13 bases in the middle. Germline loops: CDR1 LNHDA, CDR2 SQIVND (reference sequence). Partial CDR3 DNA: TGTGCCAGTAGTTCGCGGACACCTCCCTACGAG. Translated, it gives CASSSRTPPYE. The complete CDR3 sequence is CASSSRTPPYEQYF.

As for this clone: The read ends 3 residues early relative to the CDR3; the germline J gene fills the gap. The rearrangement joins TRBV11-2 to TRBJ1-1; 7 bases line up with TRBD1. Germline values: CDR1 SGHAT, CDR2 FQNNGV. The J segment lost 1 base and the V segment lost 4 bases, leaving 3 bases of the junction unmatched. This CDR3 region has 14 residues. The CDR3 DNA, read in part, is TGTGCCAGCAGCTGGAGGACAGGGAACACTGAA. Protein product: CASSWRTGNTE. The CDR3 in its entirety is CASSWRTGNTEAFF.

With respect to this clone: The CDR3 end falls 3 residues outside the read, so it is completed with the germline J gene. The chain combines TRBV5-1 with TRBJ1-2, with D maybe TRBD1 (6 bases). Germline values: CDR1 SGHRS, CDR2 YFSETQ. The CDR3 runs 15 residues. Trimming took off 0 bases at V and 6 bases at J, with 15 bases between the two ends. CDR3 loop: CASSLVDRPFDGYTF. The covered CDR3 bases are TGCGCCAGCAGCTTGGTTGACAGGCCCTTTGATGGC.

About this clone: The read finishes 3 residues shy of the CDR3 end, and the germline J gene is used to complete it. The rearrangement uses TRBV7-3 and TRBJ2-6, with 8 bases aligning to TRBD1. CDR3 length equals 17 residues. V lost 4 bases, J lost 0 bases, and 5 bases stayed unmatched. Germline lookup yields CDR1 SGHTA and CDR2 FQGTGA. The CDR3 DNA, read in part, is TGTGCCAGCAGCTCGGGACAGGTGAGCTCTGGGGCCAACGTC. Its protein product is CASSSGQVSSGANV. In full, the CDR3 reads CASSSGQVSSGANVLTF. The full variable domain, its missing parts supplied by reference TRBV7-3 and TRBJ2-6, is GAGVSQTPSNKVTEKGKYVELRCDPISGHTALYWYRQSLGQGPEFLIYFQGTGAADDSGLPNDRFFAVRPEGSVSTLKIQRTERGDSAVYLCASSSGQVSSGANVLTFGAGSRLTVL.

Its frequency marks this clone as medium-sized. The CDR3 end lies 3 residues beyond the end of the read and is filled in from the germline J gene. The same CDR3 is also encoded by other DNA sequences in this sample. The chain links TRBV18 to TRBJ2-7; 8 nucleotides line up with TRBD1. The CDR3 has 15 amino acids. V gave up 5 bases and J gave up 0 bases; unmatched junction bases: 6. Germline CDR1 is KGHSH and CDR2 is LQKENI. The CDR3 spells CASSKSGGLSYEQYF. The DNA read from the CDR3 is TGTGCCAGCTCAAAATCAGGGGGCCTCTCCTACGAG.